This T cell receptor (beta chain) was captured in a study of CD8 T cells in ankylosing spondylitis. Study-wide results and limits: Clones tied to disease were said to be significantly enriched in matched ankylosing spondylitis synovial fluid. Relatively scarce in peripheral blood, disease-linked clones were CD8+. Existing reports had already noted some motif variants in reactive arthritis synovial fluid and blood.

A single record per CDR3 protein comes from TCRdb applying MiXCR to the 5' RACE reads. In the table there are hundreds of thousands of distinct CDR3 sequences, approximately 10% of which are singletons. This clonotype was recorded at least ten times. Antigen: not known. Germline-derived CDR1 and CDR2 are SGHDT and YYEEEE. Trimming cost V 7 bases and J 5 bases; bases outside gene matches: 12. This CDR3 spans 16 amino acids. Sequences were obtained from blood, either unsorted or a sorted T cell fraction (not recorded which). This receptor was identified in a male donor with ankylosing spondylitis or in good health (not recorded which). This chain joins TRBV5-6 and TRBJ2-3, with 11 nucleotides matching TRBD1. CDR3 sequence (DNA): TGTGCCAGCGGTACCTATGGACAGGGGGCAGGAGATACGCAGTATTTT. The encoded protein is CASGTYGQGAGDTQYF.